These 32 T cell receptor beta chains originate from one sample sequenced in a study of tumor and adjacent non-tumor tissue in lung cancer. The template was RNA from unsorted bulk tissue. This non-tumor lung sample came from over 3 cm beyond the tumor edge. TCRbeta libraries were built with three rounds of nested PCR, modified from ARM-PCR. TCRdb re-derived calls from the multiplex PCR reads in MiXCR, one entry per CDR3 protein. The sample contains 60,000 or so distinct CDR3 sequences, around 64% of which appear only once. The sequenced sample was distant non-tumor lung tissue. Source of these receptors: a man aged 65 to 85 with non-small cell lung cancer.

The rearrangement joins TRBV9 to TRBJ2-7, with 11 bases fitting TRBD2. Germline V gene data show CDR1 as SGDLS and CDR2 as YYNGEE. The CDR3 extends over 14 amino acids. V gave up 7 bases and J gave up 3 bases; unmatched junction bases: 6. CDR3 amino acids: CASCDTSGGYEQYF. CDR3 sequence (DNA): TGTGCCAGCTGCGATACTAGCGGGGGCTACGAGCAGTACTTC. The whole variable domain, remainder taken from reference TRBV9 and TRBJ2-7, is DSGVTQTPKHLITATGQRVTLRCSPRSGDLSVYWYQQSLDQGLQFLIQYYNGEERAKGNILERFSAQQFPDLHSELNLSSLELGDSALYFCASCDTSGGYEQYFGPGTRLTVT.

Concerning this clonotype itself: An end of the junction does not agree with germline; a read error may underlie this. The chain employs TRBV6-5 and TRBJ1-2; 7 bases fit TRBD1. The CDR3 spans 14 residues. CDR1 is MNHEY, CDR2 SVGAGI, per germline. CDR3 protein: CATSTGAHNYDYTF. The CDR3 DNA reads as TGTGCCACATCAACAGGGGCTCATAACTATGACTACACCTTC.

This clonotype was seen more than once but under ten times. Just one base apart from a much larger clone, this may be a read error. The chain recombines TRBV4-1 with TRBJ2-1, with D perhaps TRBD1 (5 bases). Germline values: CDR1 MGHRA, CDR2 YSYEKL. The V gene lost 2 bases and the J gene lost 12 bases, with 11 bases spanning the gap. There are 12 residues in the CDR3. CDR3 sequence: CASSQQGFGQFF. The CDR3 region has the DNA TGCGCCAGCAGCCAACAGGGCTTCGGGCAGTTCTTC.

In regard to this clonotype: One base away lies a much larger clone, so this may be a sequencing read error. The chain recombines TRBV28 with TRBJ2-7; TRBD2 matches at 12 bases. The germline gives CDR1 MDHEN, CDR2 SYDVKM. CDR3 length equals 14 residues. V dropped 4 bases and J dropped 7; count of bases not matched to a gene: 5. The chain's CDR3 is CASSSRTSGVEQYF. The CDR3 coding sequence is TGTGCCAGCAGTTCCCGGACTAGCGGGGTGGAGCAGTACTTC.

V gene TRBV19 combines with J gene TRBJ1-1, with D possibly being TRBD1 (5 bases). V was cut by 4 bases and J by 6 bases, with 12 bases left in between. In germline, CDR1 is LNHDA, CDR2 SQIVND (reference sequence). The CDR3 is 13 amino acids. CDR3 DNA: TGTGCCAGTAGTAGGGAAGCGGGGGCTGAAGCTTTCTTT. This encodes CASSREAGAEAFF.

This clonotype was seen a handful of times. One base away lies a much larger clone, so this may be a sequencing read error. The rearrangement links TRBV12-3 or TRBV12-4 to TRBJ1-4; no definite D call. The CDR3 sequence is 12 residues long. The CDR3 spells CVSSPSSQRLFF. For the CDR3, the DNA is TGTGTCAGCAGTCCGTCTTCTCAGAGGCTGTTTTTT.

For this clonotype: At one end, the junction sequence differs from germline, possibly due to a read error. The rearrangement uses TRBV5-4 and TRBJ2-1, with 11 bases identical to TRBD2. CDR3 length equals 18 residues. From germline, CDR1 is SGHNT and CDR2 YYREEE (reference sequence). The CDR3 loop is CASSLATSGTSSYNEHFF. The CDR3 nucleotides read TGTGCCAGCAGCTTGGCGACTAGCGGGACGAGCTCCTACAATGAGCACTTCTTC.

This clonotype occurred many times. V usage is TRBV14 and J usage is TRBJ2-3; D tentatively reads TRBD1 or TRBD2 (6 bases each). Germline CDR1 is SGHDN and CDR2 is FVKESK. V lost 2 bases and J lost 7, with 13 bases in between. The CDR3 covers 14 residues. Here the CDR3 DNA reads TGTGCCAGCAGCCAATGGGGGGCGCCTAATACGCAGTATTTT. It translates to CASSQWGAPNTQYF.

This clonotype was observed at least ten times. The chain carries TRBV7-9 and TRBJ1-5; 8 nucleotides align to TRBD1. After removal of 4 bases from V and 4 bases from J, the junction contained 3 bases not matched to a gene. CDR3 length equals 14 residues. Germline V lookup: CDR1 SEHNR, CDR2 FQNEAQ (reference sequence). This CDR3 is CASSWTGINQPQHF. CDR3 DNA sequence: TGTGCCAGCAGCTGGACAGGGATTAATCAGCCCCAGCATTTT.

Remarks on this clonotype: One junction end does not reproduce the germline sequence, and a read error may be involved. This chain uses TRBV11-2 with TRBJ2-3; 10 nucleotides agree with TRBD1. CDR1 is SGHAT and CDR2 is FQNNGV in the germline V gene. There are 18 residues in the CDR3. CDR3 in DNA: TGTGCCAGCAGCTTAGATTACCGGACAGGGGGGAAGGGGGATATGCAGTATTTT. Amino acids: CASSLDYRTGGKGDMQYF.

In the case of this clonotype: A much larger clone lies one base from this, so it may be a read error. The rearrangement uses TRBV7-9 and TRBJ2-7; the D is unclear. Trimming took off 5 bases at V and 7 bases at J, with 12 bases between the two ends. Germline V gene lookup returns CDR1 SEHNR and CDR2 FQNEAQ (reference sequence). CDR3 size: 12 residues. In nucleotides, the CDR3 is TGTGCCAGCAGCCCCATGGAAAGTGAGCAGTACTTC. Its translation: CASSPMESEQYF.

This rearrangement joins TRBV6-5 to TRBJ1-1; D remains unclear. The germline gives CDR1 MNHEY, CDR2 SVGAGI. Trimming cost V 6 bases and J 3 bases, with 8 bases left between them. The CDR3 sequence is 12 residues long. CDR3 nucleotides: TGTGCCAGCAGGGCTCGGTACACTGAAGCTTTCTTT. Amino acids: CASRARYTEAFF.

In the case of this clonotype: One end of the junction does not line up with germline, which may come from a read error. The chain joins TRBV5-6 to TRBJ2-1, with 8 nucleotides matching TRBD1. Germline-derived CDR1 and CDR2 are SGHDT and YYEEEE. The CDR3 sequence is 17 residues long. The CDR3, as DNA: TGTACCAGCAGCCCAAAGGGTGGACAGGGCACCTACAATGAGCAGTTCTTC. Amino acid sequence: CTSSPKGGQGTYNEQFF.

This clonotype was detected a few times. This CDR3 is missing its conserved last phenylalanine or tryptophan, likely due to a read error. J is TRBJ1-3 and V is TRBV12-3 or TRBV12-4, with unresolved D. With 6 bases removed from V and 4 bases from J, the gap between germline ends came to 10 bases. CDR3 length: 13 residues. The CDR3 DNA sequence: TGTGCCAGCAGCGCCATCTGGGGAAACACCATATATTCT. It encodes CASSAIWGNTIYS.

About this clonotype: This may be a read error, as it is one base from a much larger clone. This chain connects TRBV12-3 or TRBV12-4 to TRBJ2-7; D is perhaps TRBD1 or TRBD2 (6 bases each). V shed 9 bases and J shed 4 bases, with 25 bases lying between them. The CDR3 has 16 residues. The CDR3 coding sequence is TGTGCCAGGAGCCTCCTGGGCGGGACACTTCTATACGAGCAGTACTTC. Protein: CARSLLGGTLLYEQYF.

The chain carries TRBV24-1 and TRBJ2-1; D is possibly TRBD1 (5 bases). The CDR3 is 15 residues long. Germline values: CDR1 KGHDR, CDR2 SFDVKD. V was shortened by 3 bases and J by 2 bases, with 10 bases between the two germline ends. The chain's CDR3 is CATSDGRDPYNEQFF. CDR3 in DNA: TGTGCCACCAGTGATGGCAGGGATCCCTACAATGAGCAGTTCTTC.

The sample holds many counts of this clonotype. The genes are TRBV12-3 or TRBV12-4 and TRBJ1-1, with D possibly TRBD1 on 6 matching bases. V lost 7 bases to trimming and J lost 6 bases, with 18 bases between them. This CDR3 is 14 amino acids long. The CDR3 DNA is TGTGCCAGCAAAATTACAGGGCCGCGGTCTGAAGCTTTCTTT. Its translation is CASKITGPRSEAFF.

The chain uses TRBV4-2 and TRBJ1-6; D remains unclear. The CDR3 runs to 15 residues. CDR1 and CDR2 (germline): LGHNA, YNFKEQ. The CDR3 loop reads CVGTSTPSRNSPLHF. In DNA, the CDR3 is TGTGTCGGCACCTCGACCCCGTCTCGTAATTCACCCCTCCACTTT.

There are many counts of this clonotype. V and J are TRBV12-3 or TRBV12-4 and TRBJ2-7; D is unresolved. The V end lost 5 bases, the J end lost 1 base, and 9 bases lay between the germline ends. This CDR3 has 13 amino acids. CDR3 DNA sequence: TGTGCCAGCAGTCCGCTCTTGTCCTACGAGCAGTACTTC. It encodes CASSPLLSYEQYF.

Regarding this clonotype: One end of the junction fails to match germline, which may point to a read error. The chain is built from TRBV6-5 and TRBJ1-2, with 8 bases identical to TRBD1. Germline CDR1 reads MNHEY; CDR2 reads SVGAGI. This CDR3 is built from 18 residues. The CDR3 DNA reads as TGTGCCATCAGACCAACTTCCCAGACAGGGGACGGAAACTACGGCTACACCTTC. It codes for CAIRPTSQTGDGNYGYTF.

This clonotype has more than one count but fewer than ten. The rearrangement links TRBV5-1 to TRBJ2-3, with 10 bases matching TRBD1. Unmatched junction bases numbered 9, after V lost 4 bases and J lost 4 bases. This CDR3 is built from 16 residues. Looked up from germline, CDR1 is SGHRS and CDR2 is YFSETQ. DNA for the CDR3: TGCGCCAGCAGCCCAAGACAGGGGGCGTATGCAGATACGCAGTATTTT. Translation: CASSPRQGAYADTQYF.

The CDR3 sequence: CATSGVSSNQPQHF. Here the CDR3 DNA reads TGTGCCACCAGCGGGGTTAGTAGCAATCAGCCCCAGCATTTT. The rearrangement uses TRBV15 and TRBJ1-5; unclear D gene. The CDR3 runs 14 residues. Trimming left V 5 bases short and J 0 bases short, with 8 bases between. The germline V gene has CDR1 LNHNV and CDR2 YYDKDF (reference sequence). Full variable domain (missing parts from reference TRBV15 and TRBJ1-5): DAMVIQNPRYQVTQFGKPVTLSCSQTLNHNVMYWYQQKSSQAPKLLFHYYDKDFNNEADTPDNFQSRRPNTSFCFLDIRSPGLGDTAMYLCATSGVSSNQPQHFGDGTRLSIL.

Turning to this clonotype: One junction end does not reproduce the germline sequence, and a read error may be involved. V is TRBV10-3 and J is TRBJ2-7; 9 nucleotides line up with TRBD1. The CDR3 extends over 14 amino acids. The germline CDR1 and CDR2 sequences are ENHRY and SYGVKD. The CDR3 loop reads CTINEKGQGYEQYF. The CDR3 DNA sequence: TGTACCATCAATGAAAAGGGACAGGGTTACGAGCAGTACTTC.

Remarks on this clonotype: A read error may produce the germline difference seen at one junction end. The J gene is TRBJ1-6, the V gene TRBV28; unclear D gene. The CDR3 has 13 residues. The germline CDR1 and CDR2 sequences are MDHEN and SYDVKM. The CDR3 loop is CASILYCDSPIHF. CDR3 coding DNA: TGTGCCAGCATCCTCTATTGTGATTCACCCATCCACTTT. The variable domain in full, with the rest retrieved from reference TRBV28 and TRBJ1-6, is DVKVTQSSRYLVKRTGEKVFLECVQDMDHENMFWYRQDPGLGLRLIYFSYDVKMKEKGDIPEGYSVSREKKERFSLILESASTNQTSMYLCASILYCDSPIHFGNGTRLTVT.

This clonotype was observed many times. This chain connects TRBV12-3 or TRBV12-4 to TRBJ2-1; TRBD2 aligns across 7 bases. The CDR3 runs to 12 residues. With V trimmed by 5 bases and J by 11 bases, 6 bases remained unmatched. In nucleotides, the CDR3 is TGTGCCAGCAGTCCCGAGCGGGGAAAGCAGTTCTTC. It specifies CASSPERGKQFF.

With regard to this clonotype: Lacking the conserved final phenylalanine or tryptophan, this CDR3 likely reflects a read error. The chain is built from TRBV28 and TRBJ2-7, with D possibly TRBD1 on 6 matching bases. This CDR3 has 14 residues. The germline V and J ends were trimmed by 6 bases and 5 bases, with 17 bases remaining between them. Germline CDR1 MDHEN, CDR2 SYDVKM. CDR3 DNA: TGTGCCAGCAGACCCGCCGGGACACACCACGAGCAGTACCTC. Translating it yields CASRPAGTHHEQYL.

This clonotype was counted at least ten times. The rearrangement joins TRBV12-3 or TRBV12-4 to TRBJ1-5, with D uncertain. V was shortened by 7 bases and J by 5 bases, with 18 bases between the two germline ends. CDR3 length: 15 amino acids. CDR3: CASTVSPGGYQPQHF. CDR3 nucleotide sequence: TGTGCCAGCACCGTTTCCCCCGGAGGATATCAGCCCCAGCATTTT.

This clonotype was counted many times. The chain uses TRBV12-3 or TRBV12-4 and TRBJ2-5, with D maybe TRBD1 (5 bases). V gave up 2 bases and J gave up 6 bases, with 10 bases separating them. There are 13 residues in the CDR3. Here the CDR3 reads CASSLQGYQTQYF. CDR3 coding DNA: TGTGCCAGCAGTTTACAGGGTTATCAGACCCAGTACTTC.

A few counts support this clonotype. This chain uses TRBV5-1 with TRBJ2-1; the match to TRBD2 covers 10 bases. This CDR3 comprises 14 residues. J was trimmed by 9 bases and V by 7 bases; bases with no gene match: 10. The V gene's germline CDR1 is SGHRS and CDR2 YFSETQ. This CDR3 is CASQTSGTTPEQFF. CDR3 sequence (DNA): TGCGCCAGCCAAACTAGCGGGACCACTCCTGAGCAGTTCTTC.

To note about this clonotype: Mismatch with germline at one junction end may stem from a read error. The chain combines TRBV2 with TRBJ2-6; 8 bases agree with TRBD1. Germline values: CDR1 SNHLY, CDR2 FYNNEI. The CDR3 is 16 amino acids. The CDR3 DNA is TGTGCCAGCAATGAAGGACAGGGCCCTGGGGCCAACGTCCTGACTTTC. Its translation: CASNEGQGPGANVLTF.

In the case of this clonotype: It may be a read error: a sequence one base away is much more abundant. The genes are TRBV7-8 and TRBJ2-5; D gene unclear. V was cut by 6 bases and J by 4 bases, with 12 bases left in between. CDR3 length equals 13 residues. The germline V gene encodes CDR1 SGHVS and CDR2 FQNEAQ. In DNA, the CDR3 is TGTGCCAGCAGTTACAAGGGAAGAGAGACCCAGTACTTC. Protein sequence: CASSYKGRETQYF.

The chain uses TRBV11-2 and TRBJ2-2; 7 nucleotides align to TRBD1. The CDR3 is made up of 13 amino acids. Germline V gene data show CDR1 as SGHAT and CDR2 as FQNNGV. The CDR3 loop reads CGGNPQGTGELFF. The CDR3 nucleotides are TGTGGCGGCAATCCACAGGGGACCGGGGAGCTGTTTTTT.